The clone carrying this TCR beta chain was found once. This sample is drawn from a study of blood T cell repertoires in COVID-19. Trimming took 7 bases from V and 7 from J; bases not matched to a gene: 9. The CDR3 runs to 14 residues. The germline V gene encodes CDR1 ENHRY and CDR2 SYGVKD. Here immunoSEQ multiplex PCR was the method, and the copy in TCRdb shows in-frame clones only, minus some. The sample lists some 120,000 clones; approximately 87% were seen once. V and J are TRBV10-3 and TRBJ2-7; 11 bases fit TRBD1. The clonotype comes from a young man with acute or convalescent COVID-19. The sample taken for sequencing was peripheral blood. The CDR3 coding sequence is TGTGCCATCAATGGACAGGGGGCCGAGGGGGAGCAGTACTTC. It encodes CAINGQGAEGEQYF.